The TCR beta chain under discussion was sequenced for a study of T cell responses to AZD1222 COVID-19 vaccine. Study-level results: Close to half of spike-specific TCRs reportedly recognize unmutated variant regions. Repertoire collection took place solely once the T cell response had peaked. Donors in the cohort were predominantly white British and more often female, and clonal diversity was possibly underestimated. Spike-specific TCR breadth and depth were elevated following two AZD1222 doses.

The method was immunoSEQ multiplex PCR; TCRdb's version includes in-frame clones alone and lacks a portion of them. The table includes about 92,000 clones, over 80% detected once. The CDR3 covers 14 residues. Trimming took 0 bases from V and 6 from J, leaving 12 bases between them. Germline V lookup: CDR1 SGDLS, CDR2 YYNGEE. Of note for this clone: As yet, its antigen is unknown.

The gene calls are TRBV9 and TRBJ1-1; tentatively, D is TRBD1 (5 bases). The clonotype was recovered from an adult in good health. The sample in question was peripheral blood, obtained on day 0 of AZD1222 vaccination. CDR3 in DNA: TGTGCCAGCAGCGTAGATCAGGGTACGCCTGAAGCTTTCTTT. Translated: CASSVDQGTPEAFF.